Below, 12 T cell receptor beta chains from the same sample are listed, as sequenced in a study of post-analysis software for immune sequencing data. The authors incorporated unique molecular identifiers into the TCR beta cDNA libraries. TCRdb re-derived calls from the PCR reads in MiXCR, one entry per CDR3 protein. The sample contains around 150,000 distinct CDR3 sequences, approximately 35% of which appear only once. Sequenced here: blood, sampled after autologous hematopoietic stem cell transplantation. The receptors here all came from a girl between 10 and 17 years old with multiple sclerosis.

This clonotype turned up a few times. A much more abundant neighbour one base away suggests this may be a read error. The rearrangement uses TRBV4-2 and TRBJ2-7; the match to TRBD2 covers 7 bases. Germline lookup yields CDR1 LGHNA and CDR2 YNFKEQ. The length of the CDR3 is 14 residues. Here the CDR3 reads CANSQASGVYEQYF. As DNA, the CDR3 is TGTGCCAACAGCCAAGCCAGCGGGGTCTACGAGCAGTACTTC.

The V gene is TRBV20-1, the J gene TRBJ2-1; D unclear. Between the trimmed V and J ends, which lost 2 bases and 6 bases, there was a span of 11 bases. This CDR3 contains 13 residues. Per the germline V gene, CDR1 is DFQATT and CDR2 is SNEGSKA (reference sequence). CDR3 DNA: TGCAGTGCTAGAAGGCTAGTTATCAATGAGCAGTTCTTC. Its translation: CSARRLVINEQFF.

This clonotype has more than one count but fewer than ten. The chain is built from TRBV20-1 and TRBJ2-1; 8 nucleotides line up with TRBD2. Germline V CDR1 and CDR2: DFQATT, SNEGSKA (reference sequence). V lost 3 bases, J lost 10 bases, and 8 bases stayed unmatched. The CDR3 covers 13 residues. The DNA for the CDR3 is TGCAGTGCTAGGCCGTTGATAGCGGGAGAGCAGTTCTTC. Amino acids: CSARPLIAGEQFF.

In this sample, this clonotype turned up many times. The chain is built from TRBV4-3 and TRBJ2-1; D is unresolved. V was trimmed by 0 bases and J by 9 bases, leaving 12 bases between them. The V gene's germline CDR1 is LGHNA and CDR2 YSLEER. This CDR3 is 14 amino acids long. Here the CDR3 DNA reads TGCGCCAGCAGCCAAGATAGGCCTTCCGCTGAGCAGTTCTTC. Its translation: CASSQDRPSAEQFF.

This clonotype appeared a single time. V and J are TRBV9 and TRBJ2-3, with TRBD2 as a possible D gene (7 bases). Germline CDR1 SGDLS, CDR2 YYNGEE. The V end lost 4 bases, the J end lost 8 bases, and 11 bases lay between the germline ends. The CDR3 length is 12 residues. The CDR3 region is CASSTRGATQYF. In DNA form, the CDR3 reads TGTGCCAGCAGCACCCGGGGGGCTACGCAGTATTTT.

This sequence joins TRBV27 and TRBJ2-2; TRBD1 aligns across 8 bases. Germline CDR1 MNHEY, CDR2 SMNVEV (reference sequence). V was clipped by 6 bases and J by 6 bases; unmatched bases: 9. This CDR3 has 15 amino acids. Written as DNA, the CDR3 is TGTGCCAGCAGGAAACAGGGGGATTTTGCCGGGGAGCTGTTTTTT. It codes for CASRKQGDFAGELFF.

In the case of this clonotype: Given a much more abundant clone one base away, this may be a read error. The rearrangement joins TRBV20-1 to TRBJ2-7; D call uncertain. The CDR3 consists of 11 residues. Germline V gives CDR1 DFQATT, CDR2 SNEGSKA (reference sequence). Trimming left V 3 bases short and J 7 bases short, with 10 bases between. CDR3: CSARYYNEQYF. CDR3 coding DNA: TGCAGTGCTAGGTATTACAATGAGCAGTACTTC.

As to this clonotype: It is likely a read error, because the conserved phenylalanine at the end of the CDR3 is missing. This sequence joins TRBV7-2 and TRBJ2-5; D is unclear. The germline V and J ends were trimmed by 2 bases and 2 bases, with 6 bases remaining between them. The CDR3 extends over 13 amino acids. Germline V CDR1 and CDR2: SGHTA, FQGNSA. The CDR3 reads CASSLSVQETQYV. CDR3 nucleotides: TGTGCCAGCAGCTTAAGCGTACAAGAGACCCAGTACGTC.

The CDR3: CSATPGLAGDGEQFF. The CDR3 DNA reads TGCAGTGCTACCCCCGGACTAGCGGGAGATGGTGAGCAGTTCTTC. The chain employs TRBV20-1 and TRBJ2-1, with 13 bases lining up with TRBD2. The V gene's germline CDR1 is DFQATT and CDR2 SNEGSKA (reference sequence). CDR3 length: 15 amino acids. With 4 bases clipped from V and 9 bases from J, the junction kept 9 bases outside the gene matches.

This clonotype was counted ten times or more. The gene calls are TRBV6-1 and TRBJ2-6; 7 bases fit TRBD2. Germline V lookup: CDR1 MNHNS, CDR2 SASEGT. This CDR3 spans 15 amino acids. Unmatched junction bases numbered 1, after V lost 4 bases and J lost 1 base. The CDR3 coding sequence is TGTGCCAGCAGTGGGGGGGGTTCTGGGGCCAACGTCCTGACTTTC. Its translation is CASSGGGSGANVLTF.

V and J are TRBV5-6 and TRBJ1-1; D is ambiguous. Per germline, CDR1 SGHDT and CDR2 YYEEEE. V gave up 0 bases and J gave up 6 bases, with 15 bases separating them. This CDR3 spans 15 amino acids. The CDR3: CASSLGAGSRAEAFF. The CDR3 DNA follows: TGTGCCAGCAGCTTGGGGGCAGGATCACGCGCTGAAGCTTTCTTT.

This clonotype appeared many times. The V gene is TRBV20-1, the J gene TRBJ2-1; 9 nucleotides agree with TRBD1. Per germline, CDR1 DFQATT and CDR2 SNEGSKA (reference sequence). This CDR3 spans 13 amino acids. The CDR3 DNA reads TGCAGCTTTGGCAGCGGGACAGGGAATGAGCAGTTCTTC. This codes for CSFGSGTGNEQFF.